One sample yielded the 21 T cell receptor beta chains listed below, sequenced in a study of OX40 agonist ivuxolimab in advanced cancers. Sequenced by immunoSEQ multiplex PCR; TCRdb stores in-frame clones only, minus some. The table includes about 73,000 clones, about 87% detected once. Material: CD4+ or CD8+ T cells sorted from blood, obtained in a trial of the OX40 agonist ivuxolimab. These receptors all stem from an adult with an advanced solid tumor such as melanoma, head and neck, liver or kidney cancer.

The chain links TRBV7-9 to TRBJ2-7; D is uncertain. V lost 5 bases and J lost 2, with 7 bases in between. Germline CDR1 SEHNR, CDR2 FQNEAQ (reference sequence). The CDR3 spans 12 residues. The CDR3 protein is CASSLGAYEQYF. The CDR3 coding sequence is TGTGCCAGCAGCCTGGGCGCCTACGAGCAGTACTTC. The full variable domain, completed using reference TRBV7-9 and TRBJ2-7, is DTGVSQNPRHKITKRGQNVTFRCDPISEHNRLYWYRQTLGQGPEFLTYFQNEAQLEKSRLLSDRFSAERPKGSFSTLEIQRTEQGDSAMYLCASSLGAYEQYFGPGTRLTVT.

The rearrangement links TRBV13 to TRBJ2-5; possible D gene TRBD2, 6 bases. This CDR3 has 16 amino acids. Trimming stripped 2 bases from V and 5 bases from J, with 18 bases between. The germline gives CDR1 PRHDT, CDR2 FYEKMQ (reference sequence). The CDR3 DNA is TGTGCCAGCAGCTTATTTGCTAGGGCGCGGGGCGAGACCCAGTACTTC. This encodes CASSLFARARGETQYF.

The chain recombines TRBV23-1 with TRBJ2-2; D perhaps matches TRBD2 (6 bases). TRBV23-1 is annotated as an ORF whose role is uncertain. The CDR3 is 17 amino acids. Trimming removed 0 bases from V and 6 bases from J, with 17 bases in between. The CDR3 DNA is TGCGCCAGCAGTCAATCTGAACGGGAGTCAAGAGCCGGGGAGCTGTTTTTT. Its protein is CASSQSERESRAGELFF.

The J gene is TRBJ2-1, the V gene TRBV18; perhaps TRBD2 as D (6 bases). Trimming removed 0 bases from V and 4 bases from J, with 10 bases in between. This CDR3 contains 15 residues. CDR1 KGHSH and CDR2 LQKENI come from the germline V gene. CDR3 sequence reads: CASSPPGTAYNEQFF. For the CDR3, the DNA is TGTGCCAGCTCACCACCCGGGACTGCTTACAATGAGCAGTTCTTC.

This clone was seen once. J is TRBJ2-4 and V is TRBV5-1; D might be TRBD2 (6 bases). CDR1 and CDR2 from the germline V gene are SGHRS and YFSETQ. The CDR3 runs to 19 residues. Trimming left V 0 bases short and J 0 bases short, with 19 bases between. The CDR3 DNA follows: TGCGCCAGCAGCTTGGGGCGGGACGACCCCTCCCTAGCCAAAAACATTCAGTACTTC. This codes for CASSLGRDDPSLAKNIQYF.

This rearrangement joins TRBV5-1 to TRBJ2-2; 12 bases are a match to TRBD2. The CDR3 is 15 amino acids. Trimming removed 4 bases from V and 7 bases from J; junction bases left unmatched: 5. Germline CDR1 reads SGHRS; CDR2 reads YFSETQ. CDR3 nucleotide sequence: TGCGCCAGCAGCATGACTAGCGGGAGTGTCGGGGAGCTGTTTTTT. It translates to CASSMTSGSVGELFF.

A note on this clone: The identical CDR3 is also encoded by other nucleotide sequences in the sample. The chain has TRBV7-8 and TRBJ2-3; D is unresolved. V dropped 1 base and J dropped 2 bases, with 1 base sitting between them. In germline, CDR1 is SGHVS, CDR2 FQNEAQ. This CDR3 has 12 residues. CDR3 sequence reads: CASSLDTDTQYF. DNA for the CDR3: TGTGCCAGCAGCTTAGACACAGATACGCAGTATTTT.

CDR3 in amino acids: CASSSTSGATDTQYF. CDR3 nucleotides: TGTGCCAGCAGCTCGACTAGCGGGGCCACAGATACGCAGTATTTT. The gene calls are TRBV7-9 and TRBJ2-3; 11 nucleotides line up with TRBD2. CDR1 and CDR2 (germline): SEHNR, FQNEAQ (reference sequence). The CDR3 runs to 15 residues. Trimming at V came to 4 bases and at J to 2 bases, leaving 2 bases not matched to a gene.

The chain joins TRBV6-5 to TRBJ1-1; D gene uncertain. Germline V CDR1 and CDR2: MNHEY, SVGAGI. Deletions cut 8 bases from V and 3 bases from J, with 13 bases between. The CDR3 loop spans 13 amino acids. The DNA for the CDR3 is TGTGCCAGCCACAGAGATTACGACACTGAAGCTTTCTTT. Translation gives CASHRDYDTEAFF.

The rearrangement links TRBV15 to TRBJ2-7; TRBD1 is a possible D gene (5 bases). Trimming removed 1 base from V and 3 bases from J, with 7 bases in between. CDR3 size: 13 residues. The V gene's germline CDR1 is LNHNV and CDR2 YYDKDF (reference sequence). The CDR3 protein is CATSRVRDYEQYF. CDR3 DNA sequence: TGTGCCACCAGCAGAGTCAGGGACTACGAGCAGTACTTC.

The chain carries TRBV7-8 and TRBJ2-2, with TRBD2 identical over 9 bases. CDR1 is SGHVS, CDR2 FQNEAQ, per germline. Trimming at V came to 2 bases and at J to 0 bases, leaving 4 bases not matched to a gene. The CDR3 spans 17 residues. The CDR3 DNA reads TGTGCCAGCAGCTTAAGCGGGAGGACTTCGAACACCGGGGAGCTGTTTTTT. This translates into CASSLSGRTSNTGELFF.

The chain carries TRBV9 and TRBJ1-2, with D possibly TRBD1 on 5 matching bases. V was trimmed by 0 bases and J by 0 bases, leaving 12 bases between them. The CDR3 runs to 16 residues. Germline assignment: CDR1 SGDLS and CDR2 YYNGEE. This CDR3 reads CASSVGEGLTNYGYTF. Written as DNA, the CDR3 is TGTGCCAGCAGCGTAGGAGAGGGACTAACTAACTATGGCTACACCTTC.

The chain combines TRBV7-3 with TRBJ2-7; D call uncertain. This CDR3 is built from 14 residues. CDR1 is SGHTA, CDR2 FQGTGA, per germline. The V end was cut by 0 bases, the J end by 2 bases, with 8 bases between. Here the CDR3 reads CASSLTSGAYEQYF. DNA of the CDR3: TGTGCCAGCAGCTTAACATCTGGGGCCTACGAGCAGTACTTC.

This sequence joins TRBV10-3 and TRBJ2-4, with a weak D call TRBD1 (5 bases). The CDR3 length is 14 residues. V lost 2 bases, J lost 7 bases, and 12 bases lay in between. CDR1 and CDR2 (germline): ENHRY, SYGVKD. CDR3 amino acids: CAISEGATKNIQYF. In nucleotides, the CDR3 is TGTGCCATCAGTGAGGGGGCTACAAAGAACATTCAGTACTTC.

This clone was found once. The CDR3 spells CASSPRDGGVEQYF. For the CDR3, the DNA is TGTGCCAGCTCACCAAGGGACGGAGGGGTCGAGCAGTACTTC. The chain joins TRBV18 to TRBJ2-7; D is perhaps TRBD2 (6 bases). The germline V gene encodes CDR1 KGHSH and CDR2 LQKENI. The CDR3 runs 14 residues. V was trimmed by 2 bases and J by 6 bases, leaving 14 bases between them.

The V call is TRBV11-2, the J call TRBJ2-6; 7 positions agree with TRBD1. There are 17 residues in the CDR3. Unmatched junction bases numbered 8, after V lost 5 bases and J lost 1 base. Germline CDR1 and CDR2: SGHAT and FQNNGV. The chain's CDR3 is CASSLRQGGSGANVLTF. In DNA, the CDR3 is TGTGCCAGCAGCCTAAGACAGGGTGGATCTGGGGCCAACGTCCTGACTTTC. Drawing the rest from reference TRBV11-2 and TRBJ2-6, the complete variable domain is EAGVAQSPRYKIIEKRQSVAFWCNPISGHATLYWYQQILGQGPKLLIQFQNNGVVDDSQLPKDRFSAERLKGVDSTLKIQPAKLEDSAVYLCASSLRQGGSGANVLTFGAGSRLTVL.

CDR3 sequence: CASSPKAFTGELFF. The CDR3 DNA reads as TGTGCCAGCAGCCCGAAAGCATTCACCGGGGAGCTGTTTTTT. V and J are TRBV14 and TRBJ2-2; D call uncertain. The germline V gene has CDR1 SGHDN and CDR2 FVKESK. The CDR3 has 14 residues. Deletions cut 4 bases from V and 4 bases from J, with 10 bases between.

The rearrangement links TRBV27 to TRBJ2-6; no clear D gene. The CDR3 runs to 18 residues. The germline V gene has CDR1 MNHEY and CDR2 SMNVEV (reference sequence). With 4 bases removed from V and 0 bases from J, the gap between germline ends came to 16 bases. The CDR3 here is CASSSRPGTFSGANVLTF. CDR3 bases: TGTGCCAGCAGTTCACGTCCGGGCACCTTCTCTGGGGCCAACGTCCTGACTTTC.

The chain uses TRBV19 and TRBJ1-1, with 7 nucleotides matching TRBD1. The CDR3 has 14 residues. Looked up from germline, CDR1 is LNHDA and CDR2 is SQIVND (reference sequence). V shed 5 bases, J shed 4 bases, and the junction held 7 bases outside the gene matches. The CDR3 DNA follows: TGTGCCAGTAGTTTGACAGGGATGGGCACTGAAGCTTTCTTT. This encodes CASSLTGMGTEAFF. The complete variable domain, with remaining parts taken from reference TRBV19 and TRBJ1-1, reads DGGITQSPKYLFRKEGQNVTLSCEQNLNHDAMYWYRQDPGQGLRLIYYSQIVNDFQKGDIAEGYSVSREKKESFPLTVTSAQKNPTAFYLCASSLTGMGTEAFFGQGTRLTVV.

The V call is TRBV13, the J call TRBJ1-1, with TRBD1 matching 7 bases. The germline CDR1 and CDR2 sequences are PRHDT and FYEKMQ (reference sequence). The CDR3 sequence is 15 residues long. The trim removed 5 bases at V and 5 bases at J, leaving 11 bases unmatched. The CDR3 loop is CASSGHRGLGTEAFF. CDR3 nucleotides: TGTGCCAGCAGCGGACACAGGGGCCTGGGGACTGAAGCTTTCTTT.

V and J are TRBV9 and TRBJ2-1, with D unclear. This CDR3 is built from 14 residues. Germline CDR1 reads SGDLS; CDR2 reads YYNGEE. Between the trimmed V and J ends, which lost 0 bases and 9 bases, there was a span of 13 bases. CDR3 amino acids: CASSVATPQAEQFF. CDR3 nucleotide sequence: TGTGCCAGCAGCGTAGCAACCCCCCAGGCTGAGCAGTTCTTC.